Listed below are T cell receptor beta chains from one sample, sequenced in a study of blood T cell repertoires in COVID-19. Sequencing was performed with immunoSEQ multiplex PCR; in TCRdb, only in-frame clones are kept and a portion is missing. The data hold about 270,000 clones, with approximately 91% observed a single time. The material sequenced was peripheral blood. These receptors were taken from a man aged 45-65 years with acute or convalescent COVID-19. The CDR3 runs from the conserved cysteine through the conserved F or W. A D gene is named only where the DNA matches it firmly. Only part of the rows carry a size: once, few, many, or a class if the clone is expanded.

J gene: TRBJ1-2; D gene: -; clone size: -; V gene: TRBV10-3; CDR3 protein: CAISESSAGTDNGYTF; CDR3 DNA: TGTGCCATCAGTGAGTCCTCAGCTGGCACAGACAACGGCTACACCTTC
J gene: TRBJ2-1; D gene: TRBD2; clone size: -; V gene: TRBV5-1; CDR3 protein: CASSLTGGGGDEQFF; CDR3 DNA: TGCGCCAGCAGCTTGACCGGCGGGGGAGGCGATGAGCAGTTCTTC
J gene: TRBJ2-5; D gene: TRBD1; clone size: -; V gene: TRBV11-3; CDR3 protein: CASSPRTGWDETQYF; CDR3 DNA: TGTGCCAGCAGCCCCCGGACAGGGTGGGATGAGACCCAGTACTTC
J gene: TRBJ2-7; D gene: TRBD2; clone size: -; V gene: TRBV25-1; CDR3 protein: CASSDLYSGANYEQYF; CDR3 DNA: TGTGCCAGCAGTGACCTTTATAGCGGGGCGAACTACGAGCAGTACTTC
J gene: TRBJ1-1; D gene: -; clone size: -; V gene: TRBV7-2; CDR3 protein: CASSFAGLNTEAFF; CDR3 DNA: TGTGCCAGCAGCTTCGCGGGCTTGAACACTGAAGCTTTCTTT
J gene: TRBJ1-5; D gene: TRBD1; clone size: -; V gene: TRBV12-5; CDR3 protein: CASGLGQGNQPQHF; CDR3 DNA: TGTGCTAGTGGTTTAGGACAGGGAAATCAGCCCCAGCATTTT
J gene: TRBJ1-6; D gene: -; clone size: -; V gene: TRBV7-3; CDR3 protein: CASSNSDSPLHF; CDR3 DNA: TGTGCCAGCAGCAACTCTGATTCACCCCTCCACTTT
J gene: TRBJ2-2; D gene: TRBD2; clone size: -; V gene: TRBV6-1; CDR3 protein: CASSETSGGLNTGELFF; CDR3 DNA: TGTGCCAGCAGCGAAACTAGCGGGGGCTTAAACACCGGGGAGCTGTTTTTT
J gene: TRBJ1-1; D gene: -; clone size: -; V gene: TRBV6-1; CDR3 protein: CASSEIMNTEAFF; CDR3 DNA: TGTGCCAGCAGTGAAATCATGAACACTGAAGCTTTCTTT
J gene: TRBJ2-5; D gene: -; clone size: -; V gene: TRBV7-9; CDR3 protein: CASSHPTGRGTQYF; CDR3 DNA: TGTGCCAGCAGTCACCCGACAGGTCGGGGGACCCAGTACTTC
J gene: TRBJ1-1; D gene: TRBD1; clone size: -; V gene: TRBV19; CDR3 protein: CASRLTGVNTEAFF; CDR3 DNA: TGTGCCAGTAGACTCACAGGGGTGAACACTGAAGCTTTCTTT
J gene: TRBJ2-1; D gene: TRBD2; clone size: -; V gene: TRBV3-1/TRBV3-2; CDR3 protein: CASSQGLAGNNEQFF; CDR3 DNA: TGTGCCAGCAGCCAGGGACTAGCGGGGAACAATGAGCAGTTCTTC
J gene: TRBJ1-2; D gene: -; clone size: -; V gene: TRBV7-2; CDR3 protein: CASSLYRQDLYTF; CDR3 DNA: TGTGCCAGCAGCTTGTACCGACAGGACCTCTACACCTTC
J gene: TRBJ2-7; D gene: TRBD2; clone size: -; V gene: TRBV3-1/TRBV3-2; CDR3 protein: CASSQDWGSGYEQYF; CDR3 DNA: TGTGCCAGCAGCCAAGACTGGGGTAGCGGGTACGAGCAGTACTTC
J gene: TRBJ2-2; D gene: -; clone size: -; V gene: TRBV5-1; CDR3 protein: CASSLRGAYTGELFF; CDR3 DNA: TGCGCCAGCAGCTTGCGGGGTGCGTACACCGGGGAGCTGTTTTTT
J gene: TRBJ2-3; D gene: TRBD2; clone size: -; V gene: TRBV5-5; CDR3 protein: CASSKLAGGGGTDTQYF; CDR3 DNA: TGTGCCAGCAGCAAACTAGCGGGGGGCGGGGGCACAGATACGCAGTATTTT
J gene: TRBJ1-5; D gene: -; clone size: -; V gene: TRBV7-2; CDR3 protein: CASSWAGQPQHF; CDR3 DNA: TGTGCCAGCAGCTGGGCTGGCCAGCCCCAGCATTTT
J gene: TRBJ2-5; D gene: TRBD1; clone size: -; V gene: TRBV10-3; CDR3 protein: CAISPLQGTQETQYF; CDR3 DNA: TGTGCCATCAGCCCCTTACAGGGGACCCAAGAGACCCAGTACTTC
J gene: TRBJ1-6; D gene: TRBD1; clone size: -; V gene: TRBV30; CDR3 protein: CAWGTGGHSYNSPLHF; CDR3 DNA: TGTGCCTGGGGGACAGGGGGCCACTCCTATAATTCACCCCTCCACTTT
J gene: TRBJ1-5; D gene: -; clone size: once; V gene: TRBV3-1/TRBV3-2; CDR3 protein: CASSRGSQNQPQHF; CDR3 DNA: TGTGCCAGCAGCCGTGGGAGTCAGAATCAGCCCCAGCATTTT
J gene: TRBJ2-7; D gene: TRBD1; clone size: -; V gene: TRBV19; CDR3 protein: CASSIGFRNWDRGIYEQYF; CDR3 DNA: TGTGCCAGTAGTATAGGATTTAGAAATTGGGACAGGGGAATCTACGAGCAGTACTTC
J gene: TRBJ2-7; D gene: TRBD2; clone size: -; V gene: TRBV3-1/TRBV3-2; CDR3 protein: CASSPPGLPNEQYF; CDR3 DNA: TGTGCCAGCAGCCCGCCGGGACTACCGAACGAGCAGTACTTC
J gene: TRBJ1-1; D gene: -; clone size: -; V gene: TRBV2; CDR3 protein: CASRGAPWDTEAFF; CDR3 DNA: TGTGCCAGCAGAGGAGCACCCTGGGACACTGAAGCTTTCTTT
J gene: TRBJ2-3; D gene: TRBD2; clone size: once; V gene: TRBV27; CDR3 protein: CASSPSLSGDTDTQYF; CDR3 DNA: TGTGCCAGCAGTCCGAGTCTGAGCGGGGACACAGATACGCAGTATTTT
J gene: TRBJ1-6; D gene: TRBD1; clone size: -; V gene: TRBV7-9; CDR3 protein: CASSLAQTGGLSYNSPLHF; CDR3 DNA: TGTGCCAGCAGCTTAGCGCAAACAGGGGGCCTCTCCTATAATTCACCCCTCCACTTT
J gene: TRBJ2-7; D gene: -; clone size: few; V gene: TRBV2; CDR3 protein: CASSGQDYYEQYF; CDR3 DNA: TGTGCCAGCAGTGGACAGGATTACTACGAGCAGTACTTC
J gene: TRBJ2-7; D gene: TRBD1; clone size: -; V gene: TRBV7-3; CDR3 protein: CASSLGAGTDYEQYF; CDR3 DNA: TGTGCCAGCAGCTTAGGGGCTGGGACAGACTACGAGCAGTACTTC
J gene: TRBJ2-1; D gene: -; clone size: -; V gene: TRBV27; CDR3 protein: CASNGHLYNEQFF; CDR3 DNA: TGTGCCAGCAATGGACACCTATACAATGAGCAGTTCTTC
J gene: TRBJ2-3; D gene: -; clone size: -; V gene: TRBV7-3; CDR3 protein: CASSKRPSTDTQYF; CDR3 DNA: TGTGCCAGCAGTAAGCGCCCAAGCACAGATACGCAGTATTTT
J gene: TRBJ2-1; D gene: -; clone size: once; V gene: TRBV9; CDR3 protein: CASSVEPGDEQFF; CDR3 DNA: TGTGCCAGCAGCGTTGAACCCGGGGATGAGCAGTTCTTC
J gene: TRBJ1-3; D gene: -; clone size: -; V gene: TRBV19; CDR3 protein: CASRTALGGNTIYF; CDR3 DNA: TGTGCCAGCCGGACAGCCCTTGGAGGAAACACCATATATTTT
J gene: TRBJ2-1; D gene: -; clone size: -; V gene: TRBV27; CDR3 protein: CASSLSGSYNEQFF; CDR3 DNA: TGTGCCAGCAGTTTGTCCGGGTCCTACAATGAGCAGTTCTTC
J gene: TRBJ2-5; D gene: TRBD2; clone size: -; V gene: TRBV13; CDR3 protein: CASSLGLAGDRETQYF; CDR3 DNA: TGTGCCAGCAGCTTAGGGCTAGCGGGGGATCGAGAGACCCAGTACTTC
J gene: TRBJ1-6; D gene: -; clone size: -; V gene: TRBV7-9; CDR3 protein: CASSATGPGGSPLHF; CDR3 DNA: TGTGCCAGCAGCGCAACCGGTCCGGGAGGTTCACCCCTCCACTTT
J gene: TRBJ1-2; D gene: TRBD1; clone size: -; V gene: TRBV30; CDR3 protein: CAWSVSDRGLGTF; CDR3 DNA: TGTGCCTGGAGTGTCTCGGACAGGGGGCTAGGGACCTTC
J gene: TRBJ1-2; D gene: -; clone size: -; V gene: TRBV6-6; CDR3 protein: CASSRKNRVIYGYTF; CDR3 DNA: TGTGCCAGCAGTCGAAAAAACAGGGTTATCTATGGCTACACCTTC
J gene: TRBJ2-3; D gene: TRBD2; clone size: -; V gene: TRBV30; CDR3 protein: CAWASGGSTDTQYF; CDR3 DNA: TGTGCCTGGGCTAGCGGGGGATCCACAGATACGCAGTATTTT
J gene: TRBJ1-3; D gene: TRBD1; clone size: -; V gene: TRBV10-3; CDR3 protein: CAISSPGQRSGNTIYF; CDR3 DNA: TGTGCCATCTCGTCCCCGGGACAGAGATCTGGAAACACCATATATTTT
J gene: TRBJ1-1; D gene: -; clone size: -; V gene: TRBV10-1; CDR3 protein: CASSDGGGRTEAFF; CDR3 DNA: TGCGCCAGCAGTGACGGGGGGGGACGAACTGAAGCTTTCTTT
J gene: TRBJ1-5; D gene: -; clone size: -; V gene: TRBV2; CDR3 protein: CASSEATGQPQHF; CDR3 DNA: TGTGCCAGCAGTGAAGCAACAGGTCAGCCCCAGCATTTT
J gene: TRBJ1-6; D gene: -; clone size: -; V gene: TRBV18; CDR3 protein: CASSPRVADSPLHF; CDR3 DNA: TGTGCCAGCTCACCACGGGTGGCGGATTCACCCCTCCACTTT
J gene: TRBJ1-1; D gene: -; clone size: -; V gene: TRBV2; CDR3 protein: CASSGGQGNTEAFF; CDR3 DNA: TGTGCCAGCAGTGGGGGCCAGGGGAACACTGAAGCTTTCTTT
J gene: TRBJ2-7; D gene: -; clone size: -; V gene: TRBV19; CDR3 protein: CASGDIGIEQYF; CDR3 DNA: TGTGCCAGTGGGGACATTGGGATTGAGCAGTACTTC
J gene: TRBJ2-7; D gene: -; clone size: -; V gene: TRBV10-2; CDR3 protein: CASRGTLLPEQYF; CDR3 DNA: TGCGCCAGCAGGGGGACTCTCCTCCCCGAGCAGTACTTC
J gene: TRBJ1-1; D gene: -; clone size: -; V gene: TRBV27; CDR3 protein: CASSLLPGGNTEAFF; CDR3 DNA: TGTGCCAGCAGTTTACTCCCCGGTGGGAACACTGAAGCTTTCTTT